Below, one T cell receptor beta chain is given with its context. TCRdb re-derived calls from the 5' RACE reads in MiXCR, one entry per CDR3 protein. Among over 55,000 distinct CDR3 sequences listed, 30% were seen once. The V and J ends lost 2 bases and 7 bases respectively, with 15 bases between them. CDR1 and CDR2 (germline): ENHRY, SYGVKD. This CDR3 region has 15 residues. This clonotype originated in a female donor with breast cancer. The sequenced sample was tumor-infiltrating naive CD4+ T cells sorted from the breast tumor. Subset described: naive CD4+ T cells, CD4+CD45RA+CD25-. The chain links TRBV10-3 to TRBJ1-5; D possibly corresponds to TRBD1 (6 bases). Here the CDR3 DNA reads TGTGCCATCAGTGAGGAAGAGGGGGTAGGACAGCCCCAGCATTTT. It yields the protein CAISEEEGVGQPQHF.